The source of this T cell receptor beta chain is a study of regulatory T cells in long-lasting Graves disease. Study-level information: Duration of antithyroid drug therapy among newly diagnosed Graves' patients was under 3 months.

CDR3 regions were amplified by Arm-PCR using iRepertoire HTBI primers to build TCR beta libraries. From the multiplex PCR reads, TCRdb called clonotypes with MiXCR, one entry per CDR3 protein. The data show about 440,000 distinct CDR3 sequences, roughly 17% seen once. Noted time point: newly diagnosed GD, antithyroid drugs for less than 3 months. RNA isolated from PBMCs was used to make the TCR library. V trimming: 2 bases; J trimming: 7 bases; junction bases outside the gene matches: 2. This CDR3 is 14 amino acids long. Germline assignment: CDR1 ENHRY and CDR2 SYGVKD. This same sample was also taken into another study, of T cells in Graves' hyperthyroidism and ophthalmopathy. That paper adds: Clinical symptoms, serum thyroxine, TRAb, thyroid ultrasound and orbital computed tomography informed diagnoses. Primed by the HTBI set, a first-round RT-PCR was run on the TCR CDR3.

This chain connects TRBV10-3 to TRBJ2-1; TRBD2 aligns across 10 bases. This receptor was identified in a woman in her 30s with Graves disease. This sample comprised peripheral blood mononuclear cells (PBMCs), obtained at new diagnosis, from a patient treated with antithyroid drugs. CDR3 in amino acids: CAISEQREGNEQFF. CDR3 in DNA: TGTGCCATCAGTGAGCAGCGGGAGGGGAATGAGCAGTTCTTC.